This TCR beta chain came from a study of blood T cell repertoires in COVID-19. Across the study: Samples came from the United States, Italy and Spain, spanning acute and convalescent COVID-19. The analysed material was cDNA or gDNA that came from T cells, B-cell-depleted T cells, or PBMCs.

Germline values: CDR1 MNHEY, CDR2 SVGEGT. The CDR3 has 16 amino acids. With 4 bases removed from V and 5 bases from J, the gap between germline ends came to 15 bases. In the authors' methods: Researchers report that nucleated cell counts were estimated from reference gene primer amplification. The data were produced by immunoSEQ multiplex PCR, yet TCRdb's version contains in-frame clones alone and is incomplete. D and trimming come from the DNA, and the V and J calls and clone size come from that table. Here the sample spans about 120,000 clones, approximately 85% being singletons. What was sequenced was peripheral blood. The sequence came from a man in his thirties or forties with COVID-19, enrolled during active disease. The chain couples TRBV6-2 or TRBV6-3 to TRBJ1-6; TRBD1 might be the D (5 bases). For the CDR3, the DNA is TGTGCCAGCAGTTCGAGCCTTGGGGCGAATAATTCACCCCTCCACTTT. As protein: CASSSSLGANNSPLHF.